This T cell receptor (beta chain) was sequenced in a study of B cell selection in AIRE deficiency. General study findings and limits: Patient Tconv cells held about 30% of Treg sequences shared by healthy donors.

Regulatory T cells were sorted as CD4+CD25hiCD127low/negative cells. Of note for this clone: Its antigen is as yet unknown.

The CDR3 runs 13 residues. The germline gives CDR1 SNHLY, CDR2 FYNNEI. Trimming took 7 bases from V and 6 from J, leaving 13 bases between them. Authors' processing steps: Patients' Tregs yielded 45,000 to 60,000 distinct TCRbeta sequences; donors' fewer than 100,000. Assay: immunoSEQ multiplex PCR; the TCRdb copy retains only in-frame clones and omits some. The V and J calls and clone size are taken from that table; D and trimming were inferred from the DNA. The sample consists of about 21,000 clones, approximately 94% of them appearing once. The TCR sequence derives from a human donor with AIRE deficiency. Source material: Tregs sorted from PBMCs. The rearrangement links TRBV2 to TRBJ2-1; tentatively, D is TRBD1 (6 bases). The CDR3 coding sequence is TGTGCCAGCAATATGCAGGGGTTCAATGAGCAGTTCTTC. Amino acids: CASNMQGFNEQFF.